The 20 T cell receptor beta chains reported below all come from one sample, sequenced in a study of OX40 agonist ivuxolimab in advanced cancers. The method was immunoSEQ multiplex PCR; TCRdb's version includes in-frame clones alone and lacks a portion of them. The sample carries over 150,000 clones, 85% to 95% recorded once. Sequencing used CD4+ or CD8+ T cells sorted from blood, obtained in a trial of the OX40 agonist ivuxolimab. These receptors were taken from an adult with an advanced solid tumor such as melanoma, head and neck, liver or kidney cancer.

This rearrangement joins TRBV9 to TRBJ2-3; D might be TRBD2 (7 bases). CDR3 size: 15 residues. Trimming removed 4 bases from V and 6 bases from J, with 18 bases in between. The germline CDR1 and CDR2 sequences are SGDLS and YYNGEE. CDR3 region: CASSTRGGEGDTQYF. CDR3 nucleotide sequence: TGTGCCAGCAGCACCAGGGGCGGGGAGGGGGATACGCAGTATTTT.

This clone was observed a single time. The CDR3 loop reads CASSSSLGQRNQPQHF. As DNA, the CDR3 is TGTGCCAGCAGCTCGTCCCTCGGACAACGTAATCAGCCCCAGCATTTT. The chain combines TRBV7-2 with TRBJ1-5; TRBD1 might be the D (5 bases). Trimming cost V 4 bases and J 4 bases, with 17 bases left between them. This CDR3 has 16 amino acids. Germline V gene data show CDR1 as SGHTA and CDR2 as FQGNSA.

The rearrangement links TRBV7-8 to TRBJ1-5, with TRBD1 as a possible D gene (6 bases). This CDR3 comprises 14 residues. CDR1 is SGHVS, CDR2 FQNEAQ, per germline. Between the trimmed V and J ends, which lost 4 bases and 4 bases, there was a span of 11 bases. The CDR3 loop reads CASSSRQVNQPQHF. The CDR3 nucleotides read TGTGCCAGCAGCTCCCGACAGGTTAATCAGCCCCAGCATTTT.

J is TRBJ2-2 and V is TRBV10-2; D not resolved. V was trimmed by 6 bases and J by 6 bases, leaving 11 bases between them. Germline CDR1 is WSHSY and CDR2 is SAAADI. This CDR3 is built from 13 residues. The DNA for the CDR3 is TGCGCCAGCAGGCCCCAGGCGGCCGGGGAGCTGTTTTTT. It codes for CASRPQAAGELFF.

This chain connects TRBV11-2 to TRBJ2-3; D uncertain. Germline-derived CDR1 and CDR2 are SGHAT and FQNNGV. This CDR3 spans 13 amino acids. The germline V and J ends were trimmed by 5 bases and 1 base, with 7 bases remaining between them. CDR3 sequence: CASSPPGTDTQYF. For the CDR3, the DNA is TGTGCCAGCAGCCCTCCGGGCACAGATACGCAGTATTTT.

This clone was observed a single time. The chain is built from TRBV2 and TRBJ2-7, with 10 bases lining up with TRBD2. The CDR3 is 15 residues long. V lost 3 bases to trimming and J lost 6 bases; unmatched junction nucleotides: 8. Per the germline V gene, CDR1 is SNHLY and CDR2 is FYNNEI. CDR3 sequence: CASSEERGGTSEQYF. The CDR3 nucleotides read TGTGCCAGCAGTGAGGAGCGGGGGGGTACGAGCGAGCAGTACTTC. The whole variable domain, remainder taken from reference TRBV2 and TRBJ2-7, is EPEVTQTPSHQVTQMGQEVILRCVPISNHLYFYWYRQILGQKVEFLVSFYNNEISEKSEIFDDQFSVERPDGSNFTLKIRSTKLEDSAMYFCASSEERGGTSEQYFGPGTRLTVT.

This rearrangement joins TRBV7-2 to TRBJ2-3, with 8 bases aligning to TRBD2. Germline V lookup: CDR1 SGHTA, CDR2 FQGNSA. The CDR3 has 13 residues. Trimming took 6 bases from V and 5 from J; bases not matched to a gene: 4. The CDR3 nucleotides are TGTGCCAGCAGACACGGGGGGGGAGATACGCAGTATTTT. It is translated as CASRHGGGDTQYF.

The gene calls are TRBV5-1 and TRBJ2-2; D possibly uses TRBD1 or TRBD2 (6 bases each). Germline V gene data show CDR1 as SGHRS and CDR2 as YFSETQ. The CDR3 is made up of 15 amino acids. V was cut by 4 bases and J by 4 bases, with 14 bases left in between. CDR3 amino acids: CASSLRGEFTGELFF. CDR3 coding DNA: TGCGCCAGCAGCCTAAGGGGGGAATTCACCGGGGAGCTGTTTTTT.

J is TRBJ2-7 and V is TRBV7-9; TRBD1 matches at 12 bases. Trimming cost V 5 bases and J 7 bases; bases outside gene matches: 9. Germline CDR1 SEHNR, CDR2 FQNEAQ (reference sequence). The CDR3 extends over 15 amino acids. CDR3 sequence: CASSGGGTGGDEQYF. CDR3 DNA sequence: TGTGCCAGCAGCGGCGGAGGGACAGGGGGCGATGAGCAGTACTTC.

The chain uses TRBV7-8 and TRBJ1-4, with D maybe TRBD1 (5 bases). Trimming removed 6 bases at V and 7 bases at J, with 18 bases between. This CDR3 has 15 residues. Germline V lookup: CDR1 SGHVS, CDR2 FQNEAQ. The CDR3 loop reads CASRRGRPIREKLFF. CDR3 nucleotide sequence: TGTGCCAGCAGGCGGGGACGCCCGATTCGTGAAAAACTGTTTTTT.

This clone was observed a single time. The chain recombines TRBV28 with TRBJ2-7; possibly TRBD1 for D (6 bases). Per the germline V gene, CDR1 is MDHEN and CDR2 is SYDVKM. V was pared by 6 bases and J by 2 bases, with 14 bases between. The CDR3 runs 14 residues. In DNA, the CDR3 is TGTGCCAGCAGCCTCAGGGGTGTACCCTACGAGCAGTACTTC. Protein sequence: CASSLRGVPYEQYF.

The chain is built from TRBV4-3 and TRBJ1-1; D perhaps matches TRBD1 (6 bases). CDR3 length: 15 amino acids. Germline CDR1 and CDR2: LGHNA and YSLEER. V was pared by 0 bases and J by 3 bases, with 11 bases between. The CDR3 loop reads CASSQDPTGYTEAFF. The CDR3 region has the DNA TGCGCCAGCAGCCAAGACCCTACAGGGTACACTGAAGCTTTCTTT.

This clone appeared once. This sequence joins TRBV18 and TRBJ2-7; 10 nucleotides align to TRBD2. Germline CDR1 KGHSH, CDR2 LQKENI. Trimming removed 5 bases from V and 6 bases from J; junction bases left unmatched: 10. This CDR3 comprises 15 residues. CDR3 DNA sequence: TGTGCCAGCTCAGTCACTAGCGGGGAGTTGGGCGAGCAGTACTTC. Its translation is CASSVTSGELGEQYF.

This clone occurred once. This sequence joins TRBV28 and TRBJ1-3; D is perhaps TRBD1 (6 bases). Germline V gene lookup returns CDR1 MDHEN and CDR2 SYDVKM. CDR3 length equals 15 residues. Between the trimmed V and J ends, which lost 6 bases and 0 bases, there was a span of 12 bases. Here the CDR3 reads CASRRGELSGNTIYF. The CDR3 nucleotides are TGTGCCAGCAGGAGGGGGGAGCTCTCTGGAAACACCATATATTTT.

The CDR3 loop is CASSLDRGNQPQHF. CDR3 bases: TGTGCCAGCAGCCTCGACAGAGGCAATCAGCCCCAGCATTTT. This sequence joins TRBV9 and TRBJ1-5, with TRBD1 as a possible D gene (5 bases). V was trimmed by 4 bases and J by 2 bases, leaving 10 bases between them. This CDR3 has 14 amino acids. The germline V gene has CDR1 SGDLS and CDR2 YYNGEE.

This clone was detected once. This chain links TRBV7-2 with TRBJ1-1; D is possibly TRBD1 (5 bases). The germline V gene has CDR1 SGHTA and CDR2 FQGNSA. V lost 5 bases, J lost 3 bases, and 13 bases lay in between. The CDR3 runs to 14 residues. Here the CDR3 reads CASSLNRLHTEAFF. CDR3 DNA: TGTGCCAGCAGCCTTAACAGGTTACACACTGAAGCTTTCTTT.

The rearrangement joins TRBV27 to TRBJ2-5; D possibly corresponds to TRBD2 (5 bases). The CDR3 sequence is 16 residues long. Germline V lookup: CDR1 MNHEY, CDR2 SMNVEV (reference sequence). V was clipped by 6 bases and J by 4 bases, with 21 bases between them. In nucleotides, the CDR3 is TGTGCCAGCAGACCCCCTGGGAAGAGGGTGGGAGAGACCCAGTACTTC. This translates into CASRPPGKRVGETQYF.

The chain employs TRBV27 and TRBJ2-7, with TRBD2 matching 8 bases. J gave up 8 bases and V 2 bases, and 8 bases lay outside the gene matches. The CDR3 has 14 amino acids. In germline, CDR1 is MNHEY, CDR2 SMNVEV (reference sequence). The chain's CDR3 is CASSLGRGERQQYF. The DNA of the CDR3 is TGTGCCAGCAGTTTAGGGCGGGGGGAAAGGCAGCAGTACTTC.

In this sample, this clone turned up once. This sequence joins TRBV2 and TRBJ2-3, with D tentatively TRBD1 (5 bases). The CDR3 covers 15 residues. Germline assignment: CDR1 SNHLY and CDR2 FYNNEI. With 9 bases removed from V and 0 bases from J, the gap between germline ends came to 16 bases. This CDR3 reads CARPRSGSSTDTQYF. In nucleotides, the CDR3 is TGTGCCAGGCCCCGGTCAGGGTCTAGCACAGATACGCAGTATTTT.

With regard to this clone: Additional DNA sequences in this sample encode the identical CDR3. This chain links TRBV29-1 with TRBJ2-7; a weak D match, TRBD1 (7 bases). The CDR3 extends over 12 amino acids. CDR1 and CDR2 from the germline V gene are SQVTM and ANQGSEA. V was cut by 7 bases and J by 3 bases, with 13 bases left in between. CDR3 amino acids: CSARQGGYEQYF. For the CDR3, the DNA is TGCAGCGCCCGACAGGGAGGCTACGAGCAGTACTTC.